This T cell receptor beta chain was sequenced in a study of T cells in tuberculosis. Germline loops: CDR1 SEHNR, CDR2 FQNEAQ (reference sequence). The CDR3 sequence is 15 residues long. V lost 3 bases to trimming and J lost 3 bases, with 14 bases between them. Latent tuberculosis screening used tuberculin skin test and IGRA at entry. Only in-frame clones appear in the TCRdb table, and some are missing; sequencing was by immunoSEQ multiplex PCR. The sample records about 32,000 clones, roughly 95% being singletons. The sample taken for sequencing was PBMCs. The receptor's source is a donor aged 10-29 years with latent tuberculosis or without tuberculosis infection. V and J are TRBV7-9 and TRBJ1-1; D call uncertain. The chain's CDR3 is CASSFPRGGDTEAFF. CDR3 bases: TGTGCCAGCAGCTTCCCCCGGGGTGGGGACACTGAAGCTTTCTTT.